A selection of T cell receptor beta chains follows, all from one sample in a study of T-cell reconstitution after alpha-beta-depleted transplantation in children. TCRdb called the PCR reads again in MiXCR, with one record for every CDR3 protein. The table lists 250,000 or so distinct CDR3 sequences, around 8% of them singletons, with 6.3% in the top ten. Sample: PBMCs, mostly from graft donor cells, taken 180 days after TCRalphabeta/CD19-depleted stem cell transplant. The receptors stem from a male patient aged 10 to 17 who had a stem cell transplant for acute lymphoblastic leukemia, so the T cells may come from the graft donor. Each CDR3 is given without its conserved first and last residue. Each record gives: CDR3 protein, V gene.

ASSTGPRNTEAF	TRBV2
ASSRDDYEQY	TRBV12-3/TRBV12-4
ASSLSPGQPNTEAF	TRBV7-6
ASSLAARGGGYEQY	TRBV7-2
ASSLSLNDEQF	TRBV5-1
ASSQAYRGNQPQH	TRBV4-3
SARRQGSIAGELF	TRBV20-1
ASSLETTRNEQF	TRBV5-1
ASSSGYTGELF	TRBV27
ATSRDWEPGETQY	TRBV15
ASSQEVETGDYGYT	TRBV3-1
ASRRTSVTDTQY	TRBV2
ASSFNDRVETQY	TRBV6-5
ASSEAEDRGQPQH	TRBV6-1
ASGIIPGTGDDGYT	TRBV12-5
ASTSIVRTGELF	TRBV5-1
ASSPQGRDTGELF	TRBV7-3
ASVPGGGLNQPQH	TRBV19